The next 13 T cell receptor beta chains were all read from a single sample in a study of blood T cell repertoires in COVID-19 (dated by TCRdb to the early 2020s). Library preparation used the immunoSEQ multiplex PCR assay. TCRdb obtained this table from immuneACCESS and retained in-frame rearrangements with V and J assigned. These tables miss some clones; where compared with another copy, unresolved V genes account for less than half of the shortfall, and the remainder is unexplained. The sample table lists 130,000 or so clones, around 82% of them with a count of one. 9.5% to 13% of the sample goes to the ten largest clones. Specimen: peripheral blood. The receptors here all came from a human donor in a cohort sampled during active COVID-19.

This clone appeared a few times. This chain connects TRBV18 to TRBJ1-6, with D uncertain. V dropped 0 bases and J dropped 5 bases, with 8 bases sitting between them. CDR1 is KGHSH and CDR2 is LQKENI in the germline V gene. This CDR3 is 15 amino acids long. CDR3 sequence reads: CASSPPERDNSPLHF. CDR3 in DNA: TGTGCCAGCTCACCACCAGAGAGGGATAATTCACCCCTCCACTTT.

V and J are TRBV28 and TRBJ2-5; 8 bases agree with TRBD2. The CDR3 sequence is 15 residues long. Germline V lookup: CDR1 MDHEN, CDR2 SYDVKM. The J segment lost 5 bases and the V segment lost 4 bases, leaving 9 bases of the junction unmatched. The CDR3 region is CASSWVGGVWETQYF. The CDR3 DNA reads TGTGCCAGCAGTTGGGTCGGGGGGGTCTGGGAGACCCAGTACTTC.

This rearrangement joins TRBV5-1 to TRBJ2-7; 7 nucleotides agree with TRBD1. The CDR3 extends over 18 amino acids. Germline CDR1 and CDR2: SGHRS and YFSETQ. The V gene end was trimmed by 0 bases and the J gene end by 2 bases; junction bases not matched to a gene: 14. CDR3 coding DNA: TGCGCCAGCAGCTTGGTACCTCTTATAGGGGGCGGAACCTACGAGCAGTACTTC. It codes for CASSLVPLIGGGTYEQYF.

This rearrangement joins TRBV18 to TRBJ2-5; TRBD1 is a possible D gene (5 bases). The CDR3 is made up of 15 amino acids. Germline lookup yields CDR1 KGHSH and CDR2 LQKENI. Trimming removed 6 bases at V and 2 bases at J, with 16 bases between. CDR3 DNA: TGTGCCAGCTCCGCTTCCCAGGGAAAACAAGAGACCCAGTACTTC. Protein: CASSASQGKQETQYF.

The chain is built from TRBV6-5 and TRBJ1-2; tentative D call: TRBD1 (5 bases). Looked up from germline, CDR1 is MNHEY and CDR2 is SVGAGI. This CDR3 is 14 amino acids long. V lost 0 bases, J lost 4 bases, and 9 bases lay in between. CDR3 sequence reads: CASSYSPQVYGYTF. CDR3 coding DNA: TGTGCCAGCAGTTACTCCCCACAGGTCTATGGCTACACCTTC.

V is TRBV5-8 and J is TRBJ1-4, with D possibly matching TRBD1 (5 bases). Germline V gives CDR1 SGHTS, CDR2 YDEGEE. V gave up 1 base and J gave up 7 bases, with 17 bases separating them. The CDR3 has 16 residues. CDR3 residues: CASSLSRGKGVEKLFF. In nucleotides, the CDR3 is TGTGCCAGCAGCTTGTCGCGGGGGAAGGGAGTTGAAAAACTGTTTTTT.

V and J are TRBV11-2 and TRBJ2-1; D ambiguous. Germline V gives CDR1 SGHAT, CDR2 FQNNGV. This CDR3 region has 15 residues. V lost 2 bases, J lost 0 bases, and 8 bases lay in between. DNA for the CDR3: TGTGCCAGCAGCTTAAGCGATGGCTCCTACAATGAGCAGTTCTTC. It yields the protein CASSLSDGSYNEQFF.

V usage is TRBV5-4 and J usage is TRBJ2-7, with 8 bases that match TRBD1. The CDR3 runs to 16 residues. Germline V gives CDR1 SGHNT, CDR2 YYREEE (reference sequence). V lost 3 bases and J lost 3; bases outside the gene matches: 11. The CDR3 sequence is CASSWGAGGAVYEQYF. The CDR3 DNA follows: TGTGCCAGCAGCTGGGGGGCAGGGGGCGCGGTCTACGAGCAGTACTTC.

The sample holds one count of this clone. The rearrangement joins TRBV5-1 to TRBJ1-1; 8 bases match TRBD1. This CDR3 has 17 residues. Germline loops: CDR1 SGHRS, CDR2 YFSETQ. V shed 4 bases and J 1 base; nucleotides not matched to a gene: 12. The CDR3 DNA follows: TGCGCCAGCAGCGGGGGTCCGACAGGGGCGGGGAACACTGAAGCTTTCTTT. As protein: CASSGGPTGAGNTEAFF.

This chain joins TRBV3-1 (or the pseudogene TRBV3-2) and TRBJ2-5; 11 bases map to TRBD2. Germline CDR1 is LGHDT and CDR2 is YNNKEL (reference sequence). V gave up 4 bases and J gave up 3 bases; unmatched junction bases: 10. CDR3 length equals 17 residues. The CDR3 spells CASSPNFGTSGEETQYF. For the CDR3, the DNA is TGTGCCAGCAGCCCCAACTTTGGGACTAGCGGAGAAGAGACCCAGTACTTC.

V and J are TRBV9 and TRBJ1-3, with 7 nucleotides matching TRBD1. The V and J ends lost 3 bases and 0 bases, in that order; junction bases with no gene match: 6. CDR1 SGDLS and CDR2 YYNGEE come from the germline V gene. This CDR3 contains 16 residues. The CDR3 coding sequence is TGTGCCAGCAGCGGAAGGGACAGCGACTCTGGAAACACCATATATTTT. Translating gives CASSGRDSDSGNTIYF.

This chain links TRBV6-5 with TRBJ1-2; no clear D gene. The CDR3 length is 12 residues. The V end lost 6 bases, the J end lost 2 bases, and 7 bases lay between the germline ends. The germline gives CDR1 MNHEY, CDR2 SVGAGI. CDR3 sequence (DNA): TGTGCCAGCAGCGACACGAACTATGGCTACACCTTC. Residues: CASSDTNYGYTF.

V usage is TRBV5-1 and J usage is TRBJ2-5, with 10 nucleotides matching TRBD2. The CDR3 is made up of 15 amino acids. The V gene's germline CDR1 is SGHRS and CDR2 YFSETQ. V gave up 5 bases and J gave up 4 bases; unmatched junction bases: 8. This chain's CDR3 is CASSPSGGRGETQYF. The CDR3 DNA follows: TGCGCCAGCAGTCCTAGCGGGGGCCGGGGAGAGACCCAGTACTTC.